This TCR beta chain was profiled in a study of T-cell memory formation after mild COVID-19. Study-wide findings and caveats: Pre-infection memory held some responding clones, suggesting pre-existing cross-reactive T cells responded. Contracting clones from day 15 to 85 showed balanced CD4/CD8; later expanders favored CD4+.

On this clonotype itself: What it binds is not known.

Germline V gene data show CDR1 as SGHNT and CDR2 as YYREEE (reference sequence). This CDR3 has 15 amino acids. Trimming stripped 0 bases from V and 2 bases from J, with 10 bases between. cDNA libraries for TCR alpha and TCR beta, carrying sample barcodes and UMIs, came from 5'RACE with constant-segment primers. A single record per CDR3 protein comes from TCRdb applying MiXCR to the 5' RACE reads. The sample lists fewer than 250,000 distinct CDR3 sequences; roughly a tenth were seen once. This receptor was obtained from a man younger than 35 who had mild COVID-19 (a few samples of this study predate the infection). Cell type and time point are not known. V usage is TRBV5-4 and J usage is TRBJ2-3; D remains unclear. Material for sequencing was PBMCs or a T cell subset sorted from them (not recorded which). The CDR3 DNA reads TGTGCCAGCAGCTTGGGGCGTACGTTCACAGATACGCAGTATTTT. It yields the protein CASSLGRTFTDTQYF. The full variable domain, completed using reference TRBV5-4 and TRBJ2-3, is ETGVTQSPTHLIKTRGQQVTLRCSSQSGHNTVSWYQQALGQGPQFIFQYYREEENGRGNFPPRFSGLQFPNYSSELNVNALELDDSALYLCASSLGRTFTDTQYFGPGTRLTVL.